The 6 T cell receptor beta chains below come from one sample, sequenced in a study of human T cells and chemical hapten exposure (dated by TCRdb to 2020 to 2023). The time point label here, explained by the study, means: patch test 1, 2 weeks after DPC sensitization. This specimen's treatment or condition label, interpreted: therapeutic diphenylcyclopropenone sensitization with weekly scalp DPC. Library creation used RACE. The listed sequencing device is NextSeq 500. The public reads were reanalyzed by TCRdb: fastp trimming at Q25, MiXCR alignment, in-frame beta chains only. Rows merge per CDR3 protein into single entries with the most common DNA and genes. For this sample the table gives tens of thousands of distinct CDR3 sequences, of which 12% were detected only once. The ten largest account for 3.5% of the sample. The specimen was whole blood, collected in connection with sensitization to the hapten diphenylcyclopropenone (DPC). All receptors derive from a woman in her sixties with alopecia areata. Some clones in this sample may be carry-over from other donors' samples.

This clonotype appeared a few times. The rearrangement joins TRBV3-1 to TRBJ2-2; possibly TRBD1 or TRBD2 for D (5 bases each). The V end lost 1 base, the J end lost 4 bases, and 10 bases lay between the germline ends. CDR1 is LGHDT and CDR2 is YNNKEL in the germline V gene (reference sequence). The CDR3 loop spans 15 amino acids. The CDR3 coding sequence is TGTGCCAGCAGCCAAGTCGGGGCGTCCACCGGGGAGCTGTTTTTT. It is translated as CASSQVGASTGELFF.

This clonotype was detected many times. The rearrangement links TRBV2 to TRBJ2-7, with D hard to call. The CDR3 runs to 13 residues. Germline loops: CDR1 SNHLY, CDR2 FYNNEI. The ends were cut back, 8 bases at V and 0 bases at J, with 11 bases in the middle. This CDR3 is CASSGRISYEQYF. For the CDR3, the DNA is TGTGCCAGCTCTGGCCGGATCTCCTACGAGCAGTACTTC. The full variable domain, rest sourced from reference TRBV2 and TRBJ2-7, is EPEVTQTPSHQVTQMGQEVILRCVPISNHLYFYWYRQILGQKVEFLVSFYNNEISEKSEIFDDQFSVERPDGSNFTLKIRSTKLEDSAMYFCASSGRISYEQYFGPGTRLTVT.

This clonotype was seen ten or more times. The chain joins TRBV19 to TRBJ1-4; 7 nucleotides match TRBD1. CDR3 size: 15 residues. CDR1 is LNHDA and CDR2 is SQIVND in the germline V gene (reference sequence). V lost 7 bases, J lost 7 bases, and 12 bases stayed unmatched. This CDR3 is CASTINAGGREKLFF. The DNA of the CDR3 is TGTGCCAGTACTATTAACGCAGGGGGTCGTGAAAAACTGTTTTTT.

A few counts support this clonotype. The rearrangement links TRBV7-2 to TRBJ2-7; D ambiguous. This CDR3 has 13 residues. Germline V gene lookup returns CDR1 SGHTA and CDR2 FQGNSA. V gave up 1 base and J gave up 3 bases, with 7 bases separating them. In DNA form, the CDR3 reads TGTGCCAGCAGCTTAGGACCTAACTACGAGCAGTACTTC. Amino acid sequence: CASSLGPNYEQYF.

With respect to this clonotype: Since a much larger clone is just one base distant, this may be a read error. This chain connects TRBV4-2 to TRBJ2-3; D may be TRBD2 (7 bases). Germline V CDR1 and CDR2: LGHNA, YNFKEQ. The CDR3 sequence is 16 residues long. As DNA, the CDR3 is TGTGCCAGCAGCCAAAGAACGGGGGGCCACACAGATATGCAGTATTTT. Translating gives CASSQRTGGHTDMQYF.

The rearrangement links TRBV18 to TRBJ1-3; D is ambiguous. CDR3 length equals 14 residues. Per the germline V gene, CDR1 is KGHSH and CDR2 is LQKENI. V gave up 1 base and J gave up 3 bases, with 7 bases separating them. In DNA form, the CDR3 reads TGTGCCAGCTCACCACAGCCTGGTGGAAACACCATATATTTT. Translation: CASSPQPGGNTIYF.